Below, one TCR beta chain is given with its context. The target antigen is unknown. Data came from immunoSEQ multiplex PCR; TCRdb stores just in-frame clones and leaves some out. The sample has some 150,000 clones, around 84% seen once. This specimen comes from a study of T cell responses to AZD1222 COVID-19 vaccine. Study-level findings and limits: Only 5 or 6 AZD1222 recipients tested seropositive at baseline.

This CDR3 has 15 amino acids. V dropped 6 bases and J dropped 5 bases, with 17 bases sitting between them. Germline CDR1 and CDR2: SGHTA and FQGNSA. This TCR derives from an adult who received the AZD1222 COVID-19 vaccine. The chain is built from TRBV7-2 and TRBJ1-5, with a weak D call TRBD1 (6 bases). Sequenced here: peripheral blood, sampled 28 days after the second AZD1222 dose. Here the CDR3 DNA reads TGTGCCAGCAGTCCTTCGGGGGGCCAATATCAGCCCCAGCATTTT. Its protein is CASSPSGGQYQPQHF.